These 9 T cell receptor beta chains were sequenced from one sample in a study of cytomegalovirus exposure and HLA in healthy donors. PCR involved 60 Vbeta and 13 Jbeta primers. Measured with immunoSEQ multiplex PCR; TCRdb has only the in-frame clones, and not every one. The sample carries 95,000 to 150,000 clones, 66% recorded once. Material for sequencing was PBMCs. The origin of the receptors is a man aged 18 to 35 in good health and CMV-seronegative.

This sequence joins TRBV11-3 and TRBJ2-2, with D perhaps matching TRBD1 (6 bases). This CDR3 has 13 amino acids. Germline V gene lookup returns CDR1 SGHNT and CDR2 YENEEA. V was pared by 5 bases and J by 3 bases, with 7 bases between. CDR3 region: CASSPGDTGELFF. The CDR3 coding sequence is TGTGCCAGCAGCCCAGGGGACACCGGGGAGCTGTTTTTT.

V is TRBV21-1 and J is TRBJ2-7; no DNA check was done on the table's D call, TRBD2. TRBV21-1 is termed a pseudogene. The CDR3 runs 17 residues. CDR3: CASSFPCGSGQPYEQYF. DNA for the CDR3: TGTGCCAGCAGCTTCCCCTGCGGAAGCGGCCAACCCTACGAGCAGTACTTC.

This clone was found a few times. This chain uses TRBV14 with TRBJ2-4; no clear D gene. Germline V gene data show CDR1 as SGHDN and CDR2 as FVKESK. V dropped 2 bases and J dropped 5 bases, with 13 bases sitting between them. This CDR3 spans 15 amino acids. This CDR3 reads CASSQLGPTENIQYF. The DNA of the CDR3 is TGTGCCAGCAGCCAACTTGGTCCTACGGAAAACATTCAGTACTTC.

The CDR3 here is CASKRGLSSYEQYF. DNA for the CDR3: TGTGCCAGCAAAAGGGGGCTGAGCTCCTACGAGCAGTACTTC. The chain has TRBV27 and TRBJ2-7; TRBD1 agrees at 7 bases. Unmatched junction bases numbered 6, after V lost 7 bases and J lost 0 bases. The germline V gene has CDR1 MNHEY and CDR2 SMNVEV (reference sequence). The CDR3 runs to 14 residues.

The CDR3 bases are TGCGCCAGCAGCTTTGGACTAGCGGGAGGGAACGAGCAGTACTTC. Protein product: CASSFGLAGGNEQYF. This chain links TRBV5-1 with TRBJ2-7, with 15 bases fitting TRBD2. The CDR3 runs to 15 residues. V lost 2 bases, J lost 5 bases, and 2 bases stayed unmatched. CDR1 is SGHRS and CDR2 is YFSETQ in the germline V gene.

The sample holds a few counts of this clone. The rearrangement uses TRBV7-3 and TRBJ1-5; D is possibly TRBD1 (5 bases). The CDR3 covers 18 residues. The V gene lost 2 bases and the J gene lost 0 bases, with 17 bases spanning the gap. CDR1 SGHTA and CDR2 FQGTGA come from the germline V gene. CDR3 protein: CASSLLFGHLYSNQPQHF. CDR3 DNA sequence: TGTGCCAGCAGCTTACTTTTCGGACACCTCTATAGCAATCAGCCCCAGCATTTT.

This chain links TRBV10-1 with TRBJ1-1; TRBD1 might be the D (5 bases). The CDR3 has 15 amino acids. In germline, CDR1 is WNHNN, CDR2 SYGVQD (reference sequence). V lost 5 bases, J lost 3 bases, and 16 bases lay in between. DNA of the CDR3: TGCGCCAGCAGTCCTAATAGGGGCCTATACACTGAAGCTTTCTTT. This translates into CASSPNRGLYTEAFF.

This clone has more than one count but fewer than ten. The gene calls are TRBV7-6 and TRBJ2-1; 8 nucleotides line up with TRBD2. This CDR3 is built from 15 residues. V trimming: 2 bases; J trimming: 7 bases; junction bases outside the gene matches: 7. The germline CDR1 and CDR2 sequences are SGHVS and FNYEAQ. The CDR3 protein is CASSLFSGIGNEQFF. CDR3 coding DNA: TGTGCCAGCAGCTTATTTAGCGGGATCGGGAATGAGCAGTTCTTC.

CDR3 protein: CASSDRRAAEAFF. CDR3 bases: TGTGCCAGCAGCGATAGGCGGGCGGCTGAAGCTTTCTTT. This chain uses TRBV5-4 with TRBJ1-1; D is ambiguous. V was pared by 4 bases and J by 6 bases, with 13 bases between. CDR3 size: 13 residues. In germline, CDR1 is SGHNT, CDR2 YYREEE (reference sequence).